This T cell receptor (beta chain) was obtained from a study of graft-versus-host responses after intestinal transplantation. The assay was immunoSEQ multiplex PCR, and TCRdb's table has in-frame clones only and misses some. The sample records 13,000 to 15,000 clones, under 80% being singletons. Tissue processing of the graft released intraepithelial and lamina propria lymphocytes from it. V lost 6 bases, J lost 6 bases, and 11 bases stayed unmatched. There are 15 residues in the CDR3. The germline CDR1 and CDR2 sequences are LNHDA and SQIVND (reference sequence). This clone was seen a single time. Sequences were derived from ileum tissue, sampled around 94 weeks after intestinal transplantation. The chain recombines TRBV19 with TRBJ1-1, with 9 nucleotides matching TRBD1. The clonotype comes from a human patient who received an intestinal transplant, so some T cells may come from the graft donor. For the CDR3, the DNA is TGTGCCAGTAGCAAACAGGGGGCGGTTTTCGCTGAAGCTTTCTTT. Translation gives CASSKQGAVFAEAFF.